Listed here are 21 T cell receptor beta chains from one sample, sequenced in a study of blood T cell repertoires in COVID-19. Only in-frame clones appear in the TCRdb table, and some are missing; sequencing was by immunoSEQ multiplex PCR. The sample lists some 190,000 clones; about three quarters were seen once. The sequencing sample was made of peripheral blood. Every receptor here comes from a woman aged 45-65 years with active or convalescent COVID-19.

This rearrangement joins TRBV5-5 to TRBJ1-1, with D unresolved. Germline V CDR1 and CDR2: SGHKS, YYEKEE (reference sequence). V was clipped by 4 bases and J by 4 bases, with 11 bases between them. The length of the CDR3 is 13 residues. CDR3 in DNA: TGTGCCAGCAGCGCCGCCGTGAGCACTGAAGCTTTCTTT. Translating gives CASSAAVSTEAFF.

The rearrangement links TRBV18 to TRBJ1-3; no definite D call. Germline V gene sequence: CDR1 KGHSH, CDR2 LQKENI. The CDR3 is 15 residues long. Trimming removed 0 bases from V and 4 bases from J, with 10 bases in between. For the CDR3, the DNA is TGTGCCAGCTCACCACCGGGCCTGAGAGGAAACACCATATATTTT. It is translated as CASSPPGLRGNTIYF.

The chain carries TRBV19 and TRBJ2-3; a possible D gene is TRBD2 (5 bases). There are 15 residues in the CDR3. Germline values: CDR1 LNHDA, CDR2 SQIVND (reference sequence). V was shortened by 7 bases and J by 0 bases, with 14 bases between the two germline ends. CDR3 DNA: TGTGCCAGTAAAAAGCGGACGTATAGCACAGATACGCAGTATTTT. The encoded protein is CASKKRTYSTDTQYF.

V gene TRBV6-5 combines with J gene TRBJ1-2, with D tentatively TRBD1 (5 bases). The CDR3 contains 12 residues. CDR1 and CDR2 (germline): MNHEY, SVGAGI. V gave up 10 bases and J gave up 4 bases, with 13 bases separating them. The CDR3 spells CATRAGPYGYTF. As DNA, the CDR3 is TGTGCCACACGCGCGGGACCCTATGGCTACACCTTC.

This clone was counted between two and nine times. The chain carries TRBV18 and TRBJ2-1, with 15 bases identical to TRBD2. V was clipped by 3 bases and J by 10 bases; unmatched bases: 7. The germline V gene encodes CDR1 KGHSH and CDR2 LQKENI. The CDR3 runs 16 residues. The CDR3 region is CASSPRGLAGGVEQFF. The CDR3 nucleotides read TGTGCCAGCTCACCGCGGGGACTAGCGGGGGGAGTGGAGCAGTTCTTC.

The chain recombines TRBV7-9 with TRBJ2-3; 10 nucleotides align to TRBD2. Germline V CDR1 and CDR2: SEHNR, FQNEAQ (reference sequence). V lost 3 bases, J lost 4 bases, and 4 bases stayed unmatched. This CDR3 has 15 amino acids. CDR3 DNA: TGTGCCAGCAGCTTTACTAGCGGGGAATCAGATACGCAGTATTTT. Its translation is CASSFTSGESDTQYF.

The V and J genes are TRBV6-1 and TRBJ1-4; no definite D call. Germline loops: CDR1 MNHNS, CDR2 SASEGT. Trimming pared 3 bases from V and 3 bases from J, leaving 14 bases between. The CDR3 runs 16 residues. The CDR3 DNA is TGTGCCAGCAGTGAGGTCGAGGGAGGAGCTAATGAAAAACTGTTTTTT. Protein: CASSEVEGGANEKLFF.

The CDR3 DNA sequence: TGTGCCAGCAGTTTGGGTGGGGGACATAAAGCCGAGACCCAGTACTTC. Translated, it gives CASSLGGGHKAETQYF. This chain links TRBV6-2 or TRBV6-3 with TRBJ2-5; possibly TRBD1 for D (6 bases). In germline, CDR1 is MNHEY, CDR2 SVGEGT. Trimming cost V 4 bases and J 5 bases, with 20 bases left between them. The CDR3 contains 16 residues.

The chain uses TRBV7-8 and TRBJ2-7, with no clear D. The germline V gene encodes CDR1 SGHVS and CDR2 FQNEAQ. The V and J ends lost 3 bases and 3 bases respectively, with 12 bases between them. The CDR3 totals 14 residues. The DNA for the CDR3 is TGTGCCAGCAGCTTCCAGGCCACAAACTACGAGCAGTACTTC. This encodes CASSFQATNYEQYF.

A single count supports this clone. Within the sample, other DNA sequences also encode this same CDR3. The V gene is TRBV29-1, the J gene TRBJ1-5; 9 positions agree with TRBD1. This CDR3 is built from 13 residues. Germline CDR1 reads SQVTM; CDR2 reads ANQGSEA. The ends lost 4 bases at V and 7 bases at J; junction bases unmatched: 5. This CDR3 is CSVGTGGGQPQHF. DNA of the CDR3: TGCAGCGTTGGTACAGGGGGCGGACAGCCCCAGCATTTT.

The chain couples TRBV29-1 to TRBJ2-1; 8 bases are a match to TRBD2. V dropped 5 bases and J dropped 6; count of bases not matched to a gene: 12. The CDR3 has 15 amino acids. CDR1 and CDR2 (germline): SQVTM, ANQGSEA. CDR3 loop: CSVHVGGGSSNEQFF. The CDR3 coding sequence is TGCAGCGTTCATGTCGGCGGGGGGTCGAGCAATGAGCAGTTCTTC.

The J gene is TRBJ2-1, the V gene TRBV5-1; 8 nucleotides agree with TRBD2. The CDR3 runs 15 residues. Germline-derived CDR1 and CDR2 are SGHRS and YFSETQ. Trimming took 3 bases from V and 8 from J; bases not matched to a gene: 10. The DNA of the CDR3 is TGCGCCAGCAGCTCCGGGACTAGTACTCATTATGAGCAGTTCTTC. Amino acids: CASSSGTSTHYEQFF.

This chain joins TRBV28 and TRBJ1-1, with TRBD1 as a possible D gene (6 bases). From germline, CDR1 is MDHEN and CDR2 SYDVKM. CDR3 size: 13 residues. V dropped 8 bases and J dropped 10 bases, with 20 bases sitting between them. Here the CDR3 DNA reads TGTGCCAGCGTTATTCAGGGGCTTAGCTTAGCTTTCTTT. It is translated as CASVIQGLSLAFF.

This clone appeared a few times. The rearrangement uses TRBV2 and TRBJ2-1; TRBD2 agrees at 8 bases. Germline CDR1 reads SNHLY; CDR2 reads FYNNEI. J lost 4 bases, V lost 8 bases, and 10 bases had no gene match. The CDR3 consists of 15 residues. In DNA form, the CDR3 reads TGTGCCAGCTACCAGCGGGGGTCCCAATACAATGAGCAGTTCTTC. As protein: CASYQRGSQYNEQFF.

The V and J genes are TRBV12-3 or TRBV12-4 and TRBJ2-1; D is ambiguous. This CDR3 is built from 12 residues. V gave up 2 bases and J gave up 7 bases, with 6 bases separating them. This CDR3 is CASSLPPNEQFF. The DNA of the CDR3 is TGTGCCAGCAGTTTACCCCCAAATGAGCAGTTCTTC.

The CDR3 sequence: CASSYSMISRGSTDTQYF. DNA of the CDR3: TGTGCCAGCAGTTACTCGATGATATCGCGGGGGAGCACAGATACGCAGTATTTT. This chain links TRBV6-2 or TRBV6-3 with TRBJ2-3; 7 bases are shared with TRBD2. Trimming at V came to 0 bases and at J to 0 bases, leaving 9 bases not matched to a gene. Germline V gives CDR1 MNHEY, CDR2 SVGEGT. The CDR3 spans 18 residues.

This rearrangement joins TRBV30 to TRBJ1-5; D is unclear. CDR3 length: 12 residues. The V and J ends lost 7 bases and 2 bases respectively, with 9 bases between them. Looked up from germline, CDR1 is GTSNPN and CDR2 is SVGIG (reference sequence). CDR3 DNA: TGTGCCTCAGGAACCGGCAATCAGCCCCAGCATTTT. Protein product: CASGTGNQPQHF.

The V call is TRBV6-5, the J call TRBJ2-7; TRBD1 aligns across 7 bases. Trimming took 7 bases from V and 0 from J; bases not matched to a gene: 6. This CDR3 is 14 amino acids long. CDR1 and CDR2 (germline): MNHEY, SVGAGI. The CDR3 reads CASTQGPSSYEQYF. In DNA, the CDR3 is TGTGCCAGCACACAGGGGCCCAGCTCCTACGAGCAGTACTTC.

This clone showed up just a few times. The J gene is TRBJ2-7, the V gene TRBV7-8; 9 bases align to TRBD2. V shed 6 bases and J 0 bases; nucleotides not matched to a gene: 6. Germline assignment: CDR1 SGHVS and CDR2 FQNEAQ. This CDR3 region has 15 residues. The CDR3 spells CASSWTSVSSYEQYF. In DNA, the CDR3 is TGTGCCAGCAGTTGGACTAGCGTCAGCTCCTACGAGCAGTACTTC.

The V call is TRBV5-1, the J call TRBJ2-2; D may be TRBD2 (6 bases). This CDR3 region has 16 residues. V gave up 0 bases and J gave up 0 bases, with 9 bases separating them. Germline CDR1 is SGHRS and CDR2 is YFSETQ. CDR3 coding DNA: TGCGCCAGCAGCTTGGGGACTACGGCGAACACCGGGGAGCTGTTTTTT. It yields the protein CASSLGTTANTGELFF.

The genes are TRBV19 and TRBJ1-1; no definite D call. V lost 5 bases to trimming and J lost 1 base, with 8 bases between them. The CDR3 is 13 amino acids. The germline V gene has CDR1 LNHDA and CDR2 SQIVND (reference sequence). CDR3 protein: CASSLAANTEAFF. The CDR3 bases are TGTGCCAGTAGTTTGGCCGCGAACACTGAAGCTTTCTTT.